The TCR beta chain under discussion was sequenced for a study of CD4 T cells in relation to SARS-CoV-2 and coronaviruses. Across the study: Crossreactive spike epitopes shared across donors were mapped to their HLA restriction.

Worth noting for this clone: The antigen remains unidentified.

Here immunoSEQ multiplex PCR was the method, and the copy in TCRdb shows in-frame clones only, minus some. The sample lists about 41,000 clones, about 87% seen once, with 1.2% in the top ten. The CDR3 is made up of 16 amino acids. This chain links TRBV21-1 with TRBJ2-1. TRBV21-1 is noted as a pseudogene. Input material: naive CD4+ T cells from PBMCs, cultured in vitro. Subset here: naive CD4+ T cells isolated by negative enrichment. The sequence derives from an adult with COVID-19. As DNA, the CDR3 is TGTGCCAGCAGCAAACCAGTGACACGCGAGGAGAATGAGCAGTTCTTC. Protein: CASSKPVTREENEQFF.